This entry lists 22 T cell receptor beta chains sequenced from one sample in a study of cytomegalovirus exposure and HLA in healthy donors. The PCR had 60 Vbeta and 13 Jbeta primers. Clones were read by immunoSEQ multiplex PCR, and TCRdb kept only the in-frame ones, dropping some. Of over 120,000 clones detected, 77% appear once; the ten largest clones hold roughly 3.7%. The sequenced material came from PBMCs. These TCRs come from a male donor in good health and CMV-seronegative.

This clone has more than one count but fewer than ten. The rearrangement links TRBV25-1 to TRBJ2-5, with 13 bases aligning to TRBD2. Germline V lookup: CDR1 MGHDK, CDR2 SYGVNS. The V and J ends lost 4 bases and 5 bases, in that order; junction bases with no gene match: 4. The CDR3 length is 15 residues. CDR3 bases: TGTGCCAGCAGTGCCTCACTAGCGGGAGGGGAGACCCAGTACTTC. It is translated as CASSASLAGGETQYF.

This clone occurred a few times. The chain employs TRBV4-3 and TRBJ2-5, with 7 bases matching TRBD1. Per germline, CDR1 LGHNA and CDR2 YSLEER. The CDR3 has 15 amino acids. V shed 2 bases, J shed 5 bases, and the junction held 8 bases outside the gene matches. CDR3 sequence: CASSQNPRGMETQYF. The CDR3 DNA is TGCGCCAGCAGCCAAAACCCCAGGGGGATGGAGACCCAGTACTTC.

This clone was recorded only once. The chain is built from TRBV5-1 and TRBJ1-1; 7 nucleotides match TRBD1. J gave up 2 bases and V 2 bases, and 3 bases lay outside the gene matches. Germline V lookup: CDR1 SGHRS, CDR2 YFSETQ. The length of the CDR3 is 14 residues. This CDR3 reads CASSLGDSNTEAFF. DNA of the CDR3: TGCGCCAGCAGCTTAGGGGACAGCAACACTGAAGCTTTCTTT. Based on the CDR3 plus reference TRBV5-1 and TRBJ1-1, the full variable domain is KAGVTQTPRYLIKTRGQQVTLSCSPISGHRSVSWYQQTPGQGLQFLFEYFSETQRNKGNFPGRFSGRQFSNSRSEMNVSTLELGDSALYLCASSLGDSNTEAFFGQGTRLTVV.

The chain employs TRBV9 and TRBJ1-3; possibly TRBD1 for D (6 bases). Trimming stripped 4 bases from V and 9 bases from J, with 29 bases between. CDR1 is SGDLS and CDR2 is YYNGEE in the germline V gene. The CDR3 is made up of 18 amino acids. The CDR3 region has the DNA TGTGCCAGCAGCCTCAATCCTCATACGACAGGCAGGTCAAGCACCATATATTTT. Its protein is CASSLNPHTTGRSSTIYF.

The chain employs TRBV6-1 and TRBJ2-1; TRBD2 matches 10 bases. Germline assignment: CDR1 MNHNS and CDR2 SASEGT. The CDR3 contains 15 residues. V shed 5 bases, J shed 5 bases, and the junction held 6 bases outside the gene matches. For the CDR3, the DNA is TGTGCCAGCAGTTTACTAGCGGGGACCAACAATGAGCAGTTCTTC. This encodes CASSLLAGTNNEQFF.

This clone came up a few times. The chain uses TRBV2 and TRBJ2-5; 12 positions match TRBD2. In germline, CDR1 is SNHLY, CDR2 FYNNEI. This CDR3 comprises 15 residues. The ends lost 7 bases at V and 7 bases at J; junction bases unmatched: 10. CDR3 region: CASNPGLAGLGTQYF. CDR3 DNA: TGTGCCAGCAATCCAGGACTAGCGGGGCTGGGGACCCAGTACTTC.

The chain carries TRBV9 and TRBJ2-3, with TRBD2 identical over 12 bases. The CDR3 has 17 amino acids. The germline V gene encodes CDR1 SGDLS and CDR2 YYNGEE. Germline trimming cut 0 bases from V and 3 bases from J; bases unmatched to any gene: 5. DNA for the CDR3: TGTGCCAGCAGCGTAGTGTCTAGCGGGGGGGCGACAGATACGCAGTATTTT. This sequence encodes CASSVVSSGGATDTQYF.

In its sample, this clone was seen a few times. The J gene is TRBJ1-2, the V gene TRBV28, with D unclear. Germline-derived CDR1 and CDR2 are MDHEN and SYDVKM. The CDR3 length is 12 residues. Trimming cost V 5 bases and J 5 bases, with 9 bases left between them. In DNA form, the CDR3 reads TGTGCCAGCAGTCCAACCTATTATGGCTACACCTTC. Amino acids: CASSPTYYGYTF.

The chain combines TRBV5-8 with TRBJ1-5; no definite D call. Germline CDR1 and CDR2: SGHTS and YDEGEE. Trimming removed 0 bases at V and 1 base at J, with 8 bases between. The length of the CDR3 is 15 residues. The CDR3 region is CASSLEGRSNQPQHF. As DNA, the CDR3 is TGTGCCAGCAGCTTGGAAGGCAGGAGCAATCAGCCCCAGCATTTT.

V is TRBV7-2 and J is TRBJ2-6, with D perhaps matching TRBD1 (6 bases). The CDR3 is 17 residues long. Germline loops: CDR1 SGHTA, CDR2 FQGNSA. V was clipped by 5 bases and J by 0 bases, with 14 bases between them. The CDR3 loop is CASSDRDTRSGANVLTF. The CDR3 DNA follows: TGTGCCAGCAGCGACCGGGACACCCGCTCTGGGGCCAACGTCCTGACTTTC.

This clone was counted only a few times. The V and J genes are TRBV27 and TRBJ2-1; 11 nucleotides match TRBD2. The CDR3 totals 16 residues. Germline CDR1 MNHEY, CDR2 SMNVEV (reference sequence). Trimming at V came to 6 bases and at J to 3 bases, leaving 7 bases not matched to a gene. The chain's CDR3 is CASSSISGRDYNEQFF. The CDR3, as DNA: TGTGCCAGCAGCTCAATTAGCGGGAGGGACTACAATGAGCAGTTCTTC.

The chain employs TRBV7-9 and TRBJ2-7; a weak D match, TRBD2 (5 bases). This CDR3 has 13 residues. Per germline, CDR1 SEHNR and CDR2 FQNEAQ (reference sequence). V dropped 1 base and J dropped 6 bases, with 10 bases sitting between them. The CDR3, as DNA: TGTGCCAGCAGCTTAGGGAGCGAGGGCGAGCAGTACTTC. Its protein product is CASSLGSEGEQYF.

The CDR3 coding sequence is TGTGCCAGCAGCTTAATGGGGACAGGGTACAAGCACGAGCAGTACTTC. Translation: CASSLMGTGYKHEQYF. This sequence joins TRBV13 and TRBJ2-7; 9 nucleotides line up with TRBD1. Germline CDR1 reads PRHDT; CDR2 reads FYEKMQ (reference sequence). V shed 2 bases and J 5 bases; nucleotides not matched to a gene: 10. This CDR3 has 16 amino acids.

CDR3 sequence reads: CASSLTRTSGSLYEQYF. The CDR3 region has the DNA TGTGCCAGCAGCTTAACACGGACTAGCGGGAGCCTTTACGAGCAGTACTTC. This chain connects TRBV11-2 to TRBJ2-7; TRBD2 aligns across 13 bases. Trimming removed 2 bases from V and 4 bases from J; junction bases left unmatched: 8. The CDR3 sequence is 17 residues long. The germline V gene has CDR1 SGHAT and CDR2 FQNNGV.

This clone was seen once. The chain has TRBV7-3 and TRBJ2-5; TRBD2 is a possible D gene (7 bases). V was clipped by 5 bases and J by 1 base, with 11 bases between them. The germline CDR1 and CDR2 sequences are SGHTA and FQGTGA. The CDR3 is 14 amino acids. CDR3 sequence (DNA): TGTGCCAGCAGCGGAGGGGGGGCCCAAGAGACCCAGTACTTC. The encoded protein is CASSGGGAQETQYF.

This chain joins TRBV10-2 and TRBJ2-5, with no clear D. CDR1 is WSHSY, CDR2 SAAADI, per germline. V lost 5 bases and J lost 3, with 10 bases in between. The CDR3 has 13 residues. The CDR3 sequence is CASSFGTKETQYF. The CDR3 DNA is TGCGCCAGCAGTTTTGGAACTAAAGAGACCCAGTACTTC.

The sample holds a few counts of this clone. The chain links TRBV30 to TRBJ1-2; 9 nucleotides agree with TRBD1. The CDR3 runs to 16 residues. V shed 7 bases, J shed 0 bases, and the junction held 12 bases outside the gene matches. Per the germline V gene, CDR1 is GTSNPN and CDR2 is SVGIG (reference sequence). Here the CDR3 reads CASKRDRALTNYGYTF. The CDR3 DNA reads as TGTGCCTCTAAAAGGGACAGGGCCCTAACTAACTATGGCTACACCTTC.

This clone was seen a handful of times. This chain joins TRBV10-3 and TRBJ1-1; TRBD1 matches at 9 bases. The V segment lost 0 bases and the J segment 4 bases; nucleotides outside the gene matches: 15. Looked up from germline, CDR1 is ENHRY and CDR2 is SYGVKD. CDR3 length: 19 residues. CDR3 amino acids: CAISESTGGGQGRGTEAFF. CDR3 coding DNA: TGTGCCATCAGTGAGTCGACGGGGGGAGGACAGGGGCGGGGCACTGAAGCTTTCTTT.

The chain joins TRBV7-6 to TRBJ1-5, with no clear D. Trimming removed 2 bases from V and 7 bases from J, with 6 bases in between. CDR1 is SGHVS and CDR2 is FNYEAQ in the germline V gene. The CDR3 is 12 residues long. CDR3 nucleotides: TGTGCCAGCAGCTTACTCGGGCAGCCCCAGCATTTT. It is translated as CASSLLGQPQHF.

This clone was detected only once. The gene calls are TRBV9 and TRBJ2-5, with a tentative D call TRBD2 (6 bases). This CDR3 has 15 residues. CDR1 SGDLS and CDR2 YYNGEE come from the germline V gene. Trimming took off 2 bases at V and 4 bases at J, with 15 bases between the two ends. The CDR3 here is CASSVNAGLGETQYF. CDR3 nucleotide sequence: TGTGCCAGCAGCGTGAACGCGGGGTTGGGAGAGACCCAGTACTTC.

V and J are TRBV5-4 and TRBJ1-4; weak D call: TRBD1 (5 bases). V lost 0 bases and J 4 bases, leaving 7 bases between the germline ends. Germline values: CDR1 SGHNT, CDR2 YYREEE (reference sequence). The CDR3 contains 14 residues. This CDR3 reads CASSLEGYNEKLFF. The CDR3 bases are TGTGCCAGCAGCTTGGAGGGGTATAATGAAAAACTGTTTTTT.

The chain carries TRBV7-8 and TRBJ1-2; perhaps TRBD1 as D (5 bases). CDR3 size: 15 residues. The germline CDR1 and CDR2 sequences are SGHVS and FQNEAQ. Trimming stripped 2 bases from V and 7 bases from J, with 17 bases between. In DNA form, the CDR3 reads TGTGCCAGCAGCTTAAGGGAGCGGGGGGAATCTGGCTACACCTTC. It codes for CASSLRERGESGYTF.